This TCR beta chain came from a study of a mutant IDH1 vaccine in newly diagnosed glioma. Background on the study: Of the patients given treatment, about 62% were male and 37.5% were female, and a mean age of around 44 years was recorded. Previous care, which was radiotherapy, temozolomide, or both, most often involved both.

CDR3 length: 14 residues. Per germline, CDR1 KGHSH and CDR2 LQKENI. Trimming shortened V by 3 bases and J by 2 bases, and 7 bases separated the two germline ends. This clone was seen a few times. Its antigen is still unknown. Study findings and constraints: Apparently, pseudoprogression bore no relation to changes among the top peripheral T cell clonotypes.

Noted time point: baseline, week 1 (first vaccination visit). Treatment defined: pre-vaccination baseline after standard-of-care therapy. Astrocytomas found in donors were new, WHO grade 3 or 4, IDH1-mutant and ATRX-lost. The protocol was immunoSEQ multiplex PCR, while the TCRdb copy is restricted to in-frame clones and leaves out a portion. The sample lists tens of thousands of clones; 70% to 90% were seen once. This sample comprised PBMCs, obtained from a glioma patient treated with radiotherapy, temozolomide or both. This sequence was found in a man aged 25 to 45 with glioma. The chain uses TRBV18 and TRBJ2-2; TRBD1 or TRBD2 may be the D gene (5 bases each). For the CDR3, the DNA is TGTGCCAGCTCACCTGGGGGAAACACCGGGGAGCTGTTTTTT. This codes for CASSPGGNTGELFF.